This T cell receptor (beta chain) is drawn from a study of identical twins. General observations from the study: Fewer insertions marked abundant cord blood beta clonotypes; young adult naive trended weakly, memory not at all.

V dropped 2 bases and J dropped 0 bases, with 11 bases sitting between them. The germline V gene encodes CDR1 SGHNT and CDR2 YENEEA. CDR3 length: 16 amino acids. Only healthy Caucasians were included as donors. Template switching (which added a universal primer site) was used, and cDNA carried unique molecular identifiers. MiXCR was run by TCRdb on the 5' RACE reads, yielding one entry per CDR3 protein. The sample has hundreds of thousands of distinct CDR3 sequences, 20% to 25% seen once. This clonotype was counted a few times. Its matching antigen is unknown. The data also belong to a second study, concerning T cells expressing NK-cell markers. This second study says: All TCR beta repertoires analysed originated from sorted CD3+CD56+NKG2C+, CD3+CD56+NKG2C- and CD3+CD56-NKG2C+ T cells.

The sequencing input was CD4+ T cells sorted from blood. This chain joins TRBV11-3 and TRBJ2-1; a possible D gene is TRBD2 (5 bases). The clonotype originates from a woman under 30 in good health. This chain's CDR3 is CASSLSGESSYNEQFF. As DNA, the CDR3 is TGTGCCAGCAGCTTAAGTGGGGAGAGCTCCTACAATGAGCAGTTCTTC. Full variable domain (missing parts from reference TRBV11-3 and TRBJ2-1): EAGVVQSPRYKIIEKKQPVAFWCNPISGHNTLYWYLQNLGQGPELLIRYENEEAVDDSQLPKDRFSAERLKGVDSTLKIQPAELGDSAVYLCASSLSGESSYNEQFFGPGTRLTVL.